This TCR beta chain is drawn from a study of blood T cell repertoires in COVID-19. Per the original data handling: Reference gene primer amplification gave nucleated cell count estimates. Only in-frame clones appear in the TCRdb table, and some are missing; sequencing was by immunoSEQ multiplex PCR. For V, J and clone size, that table is used; D and trimming come from the DNA. The sample records about 180,000 clones, about 82% being singletons. Germline CDR1 and CDR2: SGHRS and YFSETQ. V lost 3 bases and J lost 0, with 10 bases in between. The CDR3 totals 15 residues. The V and J genes are TRBV5-1 and TRBJ2-1; D may be TRBD2 (6 bases). This sequence originates from a man between 65 and 85 years old with active or convalescent COVID-19. The sequencing sample was made of peripheral blood. CDR3 sequence reads: CASSSVADSYNEQFF. The CDR3 DNA reads as TGCGCCAGCAGCTCGGTAGCGGACTCCTACAATGAGCAGTTCTTC.